The 28 T cell receptor beta chains listed next were all sequenced from one sample in a study of vaccination effects on CD4 cells after COVID-19. The data were produced by immunoSEQ multiplex PCR, yet TCRdb's version contains in-frame clones alone and is incomplete. The data contain approximately 24,000 clones, roughly 79% of them seen just once; the ten biggest clones take up about 5%. Their specific antigens are unknown. Viral peptide pool expansion of antigen-specific CD4+ T cells preceded sequencing in the ViraFEST assay. Cells that had been cultured for roughly eleven days were the source of isolated CD4+ T cells. Each participant was given two doses of one vaccine (BNT162b2 or mRNA-1273). Sequenced here: CD4+ T cells from PBMCs cultured with SARS-CoV-2 spike peptides, sampled after COVID-19 vaccination. These receptors came from a human donor who received a COVID-19 vaccine. Some clones in this sample may be carry-over from other donors' samples.

This clone was observed once. This chain connects TRBV7-9 to TRBJ1-6; no reliable D call. This CDR3 is built from 13 residues. Germline CDR1 SEHNR, CDR2 FQNEAQ (reference sequence). Trimming shortened V by 1 base and J by 9 bases, and 7 bases separated the two germline ends. The CDR3 region is CASSLEDRSPLHF. The CDR3, as DNA: TGTGCCAGCAGCTTAGAAGACCGTTCACCCCTCCACTTT. Supplemented by reference TRBV7-9 and TRBJ1-6, the full variable domain reads DTGVSQNPRHKITKRGQNVTFRCDPISEHNRLYWYRQTLGQGPEFLTYFQNEAQLEKSRLLSDRFSAERPKGSFSTLEIQRTEQGDSAMYLCASSLEDRSPLHFGNGTRLTVT.

The chain uses TRBV6-5 and TRBJ1-2, with TRBD1 identical over 9 bases. CDR3 length equals 15 residues. Germline-derived CDR1 and CDR2 are MNHEY and SVGAGI. V dropped 3 bases and J dropped 2; count of bases not matched to a gene: 4. The CDR3 here is CASSYLGQGNYGYTF. CDR3 nucleotide sequence: TGTGCCAGCAGTTATCTGGGACAGGGAAACTATGGCTACACCTTC.

The chain links TRBV12-3 or TRBV12-4 to TRBJ1-3, with D tentatively TRBD1 (6 bases). V was trimmed by 7 bases and J by 11 bases, leaving 15 bases between them. The CDR3 runs to 12 residues. DNA of the CDR3: TGTGCCAGCACCGCCCCCAGGGGACCCATATATTTT. Translated, it gives CASTAPRGPIYF.

CDR3 sequence (DNA): TGCGCCAGCAGTTTACAGGGCGCCGGGGAGCTGTTTTTT. Its translation is CASSLQGAGELFF. The chain has TRBV10-1 and TRBJ2-2; TRBD1 might be the D (6 bases). This CDR3 spans 13 amino acids. Germline assignment: CDR1 WNHNN and CDR2 SYGVQD (reference sequence). V was cut by 5 bases and J by 6 bases, with 10 bases left in between.

The gene calls are TRBV9 and TRBJ2-7; D gene unclear. With 0 bases removed from V and 4 bases from J, the gap between germline ends came to 8 bases. Germline lookup yields CDR1 SGDLS and CDR2 YYNGEE. The CDR3 extends over 13 amino acids. CDR3 DNA: TGTGCCAGCAGCGTAGGTCCAGGTTACGAGCAGTACGTC. It translates to CASSVGPGYEQYV.

The J gene is TRBJ2-1, the V gene TRBV3-1 (or the pseudogene TRBV3-2); no firm D call. V lost 1 base to trimming and J lost 5 bases, with 15 bases between them. Germline CDR1 and CDR2: LGHDT and YNNKEL (reference sequence). CDR3 length equals 16 residues. CDR3: CASSQGWQRLNNEQFF. The CDR3 nucleotides read TGTGCCAGCAGCCAAGGGTGGCAGCGCCTAAACAATGAGCAGTTCTTC.

In this sample, this clone turned up a few times. The chain is built from TRBV30 and TRBJ1-1; D ambiguous. V was clipped by 0 bases and J by 9 bases, with 11 bases between them. CDR3 length equals 12 residues. Germline V gives CDR1 GTSNPN, CDR2 SVGIG (reference sequence). CDR3 protein: CAWSVIPFQAFF. Written as DNA, the CDR3 is TGTGCCTGGAGTGTAATCCCTTTTCAAGCTTTCTTT.

The chain uses TRBV19 and TRBJ2-1; a weak D match, TRBD2 (6 bases). The V gene lost 10 bases and the J gene lost 7 bases, with 20 bases spanning the gap. CDR1 LNHDA and CDR2 SQIVND come from the germline V gene (reference sequence). CDR3 length: 14 amino acids. CDR3 protein: CATKGLTTGNEQFF. The DNA of the CDR3 is TGTGCCACCAAGGGACTTACCACTGGGAATGAGCAGTTCTTC.

This clone was recorded a few times. This chain joins TRBV3-1 (or the pseudogene TRBV3-2) and TRBJ1-6; D gene ambiguous. The V end lost 1 base, the J end lost 8 bases, and 6 bases lay between the germline ends. This CDR3 comprises 13 residues. Germline CDR1 is LGHDT and CDR2 is YNNKEL (reference sequence). The CDR3 nucleotides are TGTGCCAGCAGCCAAGCAGAGCATTCACCCCTCCACTTT. Translation gives CASSQAEHSPLHF.

This chain connects TRBV5-1 to TRBJ1-2; D is unresolved. CDR1 is SGHRS and CDR2 is YFSETQ in the germline V gene. CDR3 length equals 13 residues. Trimming took 4 bases from V and 7 from J, leaving 14 bases between them. The CDR3 reads CASSPAVVSGYTF. The CDR3 DNA reads TGCGCCAGCAGCCCGGCGGTCGTCTCTGGCTACACCTTC.

The V call is TRBV4-3, the J call TRBJ1-1, with unresolved D. Germline V gene sequence: CDR1 LGHNA, CDR2 YSLEER. Trimming pared 1 base from V and 3 bases from J, leaving 9 bases between. This CDR3 has 14 amino acids. The CDR3 here is CASSQATPYTEAFF. DNA of the CDR3: TGCGCCAGCAGCCAAGCGACACCTTACACTGAAGCTTTCTTT.

This clone showed up just once. The chain uses TRBV10-2 and TRBJ2-3; the match to TRBD1 covers 7 bases. The CDR3 contains 15 residues. J was trimmed by 0 bases and V by 6 bases; bases with no gene match: 6. Germline CDR1 and CDR2: WSHSY and SAAADI. Here the CDR3 reads CASRGQDKSTDTQYF. CDR3 coding DNA: TGCGCCAGCAGAGGACAGGACAAGAGCACAGATACGCAGTATTTT.

The chain carries TRBV11-2 and TRBJ2-1, with D perhaps matching TRBD1 or TRBD2 (6 bases each). This CDR3 region has 16 residues. Trimming cost V 5 bases and J 6 bases, with 20 bases left between them. CDR1 and CDR2 (germline): SGHAT, FQNNGV. CDR3 loop: CASSRRGTPIPNEQFF. CDR3 DNA: TGTGCCAGCAGCCGAAGGGGGACTCCAATCCCCAATGAGCAGTTCTTC.

This rearrangement joins TRBV12-3 or TRBV12-4 to TRBJ2-3, with D possibly matching TRBD1 (6 bases). This CDR3 contains 13 residues. V was trimmed by 3 bases and J by 4 bases, leaving 8 bases between them. The CDR3 sequence: CASSFQGPDTQYF. As DNA, the CDR3 is TGTGCCAGCAGTTTCCAGGGGCCAGATACGCAGTATTTT.

This clone is a singleton in its sample. The V call is TRBV30, the J call TRBJ2-2; a weak D match, TRBD1 (5 bases). Germline V lookup: CDR1 GTSNPN, CDR2 SVGIG (reference sequence). The V and J ends lost 3 bases and 5 bases respectively, with 19 bases between them. The CDR3 has 16 amino acids. CDR3 in amino acids: CAWRDIRTTSTGELFF. As DNA, the CDR3 is TGTGCCTGGAGGGATATTAGGACAACCAGTACCGGGGAGCTGTTTTTT.

The chain carries TRBV27 and TRBJ2-1, with TRBD2 matching over 8 bases. V shed 1 base, J shed 4 bases, and the junction held 6 bases outside the gene matches. This CDR3 region has 16 residues. Germline CDR1 reads MNHEY; CDR2 reads SMNVEV (reference sequence). The chain's CDR3 is CASSLLGGGPYNEQFF. CDR3 DNA sequence: TGTGCCAGCAGTTTATTAGGCGGGGGGCCATACAATGAGCAGTTCTTC.

The CDR3 region has the DNA TGTGCCAGCAGTGACTCGACAGCGTACGAGCAGTACGTC. Encoded protein: CASSDSTAYEQYV. This chain connects TRBV6-4 to TRBJ2-7, with D tentatively TRBD1 (5 bases). The germline V gene has CDR1 MRHNA and CDR2 SNTAGT. The CDR3 is 13 amino acids. V lost 0 bases and J lost 4, with 7 bases in between.

The V gene is TRBV2, the J gene TRBJ1-2; D is unresolved. The CDR3 totals 16 residues. V lost 3 bases and J 2 bases, leaving 16 bases between the germline ends. Germline V gene lookup returns CDR1 SNHLY and CDR2 FYNNEI. CDR3 amino acids: CASSENRAYTNYGYTF. CDR3 sequence (DNA): TGTGCCAGCAGTGAGAATAGGGCCTATACAAACTATGGCTACACCTTC.

The rearrangement joins TRBV5-1 to TRBJ1-4; D gene unclear. V lost 4 bases and J 5 bases, leaving 12 bases between the germline ends. The CDR3 runs 14 residues. Germline CDR1 reads SGHRS; CDR2 reads YFSETQ. The CDR3 bases are TGCGCCAGCAGCCAGACGGCACCAAATGAAAAACTGTTTTTT. Amino acids: CASSQTAPNEKLFF.

The chain employs TRBV7-3 and TRBJ2-2; 11 nucleotides match TRBD2. Germline V gives CDR1 SGHTA, CDR2 FQGTGA. CDR3 length equals 19 residues. The V gene end was trimmed by 4 bases and the J gene end by 2 bases; junction bases not matched to a gene: 12. The CDR3: CASSSSRLAGGLNTGELFF. In DNA form, the CDR3 reads TGTGCCAGCAGCTCCTCCAGGCTAGCGGGGGGCTTAAACACCGGGGAGCTGTTTTTT. Drawing the rest from reference TRBV7-3 and TRBJ2-2, the complete variable domain is GAGVSQTPSNKVTEKGKYVELRCDPISGHTALYWYRQSLGQGPEFLIYFQGTGAADDSGLPNDRFFAVRPEGSVSTLKIQRTERGDSAVYLCASSSSRLAGGLNTGELFFGEGSRLTVL.

V is TRBV7-9 and J is TRBJ2-1, with unresolved D. Germline V gives CDR1 SEHNR, CDR2 FQNEAQ (reference sequence). Trimming removed 6 bases at V and 5 bases at J, with 8 bases between. This CDR3 comprises 12 residues. The CDR3 is CASSIRDNEQFF. The CDR3 region has the DNA TGTGCCAGCAGTATACGGGACAATGAGCAGTTCTTC.

The V gene is TRBV23-1, the J gene TRBJ2-7; unclear D gene. TRBV23-1 has ORF status, its function being uncertain. The CDR3 runs 15 residues. Trimming left V 3 bases short and J 3 bases short, with 15 bases between. The CDR3 loop is CASSHSLQLFYEQYV. The CDR3 nucleotides are TGCGCCAGCAGTCACAGCTTACAATTGTTCTACGAGCAGTACGTC.

The chain combines TRBV6-2 or TRBV6-3 with TRBJ2-6; D remains ambiguous. V was cut by 0 bases and J by 4 bases, with 16 bases left in between. CDR1 is MNHEY and CDR2 is SVGEGT in the germline V gene. The CDR3 is 18 residues long. As DNA, the CDR3 is TGTGCCAGCAGTTACTCGACCGGCAGAAACCCCGGGGCCAACGTCCTGACTTTC. Protein product: CASSYSTGRNPGANVLTF.

CDR3 region: CASSRSPGTANYGYTF. CDR3 nucleotides: TGTGCCAGCAGCCGGTCCCCCGGGACAGCTAACTATGGCTACACCTTC. V gene TRBV7-8 combines with J gene TRBJ1-2; the match to TRBD1 covers 7 bases. The CDR3 spans 16 residues. The trim removed 5 bases at V and 0 bases at J, leaving 9 bases unmatched. Germline CDR1 reads SGHVS; CDR2 reads FQNEAQ. The full variable domain, with the rest looked up from reference TRBV7-8 and TRBJ1-2, is GAGVSQSPRYKVAKRGQDVALRCDPISGHVSLFWYQQALGQGPEFLTYFQNEAQLDKSGLPSDRFFAERPEGSVSTLKIQRTQQEDSAVYLCASSRSPGTANYGYTFGSGTRLTVV.

V gene TRBV24-1 combines with J gene TRBJ2-5; TRBD2 matches 8 bases. The CDR3 totals 15 residues. Looked up from germline, CDR1 is KGHDR and CDR2 is SFDVKD. V shed 5 bases, J shed 2 bases, and the junction held 6 bases outside the gene matches. The CDR3 DNA follows: TGTGCCACCAGTGGGATTTCGGGGGGGCAAGAGACCCAGTACTTC. As protein: CATSGISGGQETQYF.

The chain carries TRBV7-3 and TRBJ2-7; TRBD2 aligns across 8 bases. CDR1 SGHTA and CDR2 FQGTGA come from the germline V gene. With V trimmed by 5 bases and J by 0 bases, 9 bases remained unmatched. The CDR3 covers 16 residues. CDR3 DNA: TGTGCCAGCAGCCTCAAGAGCGGGGGTCTCTCCTACGAGCAGTACGTC. This encodes CASSLKSGGLSYEQYV.

The chain joins TRBV9 to TRBJ1-6; unclear D gene. The V gene's germline CDR1 is SGDLS and CDR2 YYNGEE. CDR3 length equals 17 residues. Trimming shortened V by 3 bases and J by 8 bases, and 21 bases separated the two germline ends. The CDR3 protein is CASSGSSPALRDSPLHF. Here the CDR3 DNA reads TGTGCCAGCAGCGGATCCTCCCCCGCCTTGAGGGATTCACCCCTCCACTTT.

The chain couples TRBV19 to TRBJ2-1; tentatively, D is TRBD2 (5 bases). From germline, CDR1 is LNHDA and CDR2 SQIVND (reference sequence). The ends were cut back, 7 bases at V and 2 bases at J, with 15 bases in the middle. The CDR3 covers 15 residues. In DNA, the CDR3 is TGTGCCAGTAAAACCCGGGGTGGGCCCTACAATGAGCAGTTCTTC. This sequence encodes CASKTRGGPYNEQFF.